A single T cell receptor (beta chain) is shown here with its context. The antigen remains undetermined. This specimen comes from a study of cytomegalovirus exposure and HLA in healthy donors. Both 60 Vbeta primers and 13 Jbeta primers went into the PCR. Assay: immunoSEQ multiplex PCR; the TCRdb copy retains only in-frame clones and omits some. The data contain fewer than 130,000 clones, 74% of them singletons. Study-wide results and caveats: Researchers had no immune exposure information except CMV serostatus available. Later on, an analysis tied around 17,000 TCR beta sequences to HLA alleles at 0.05 false discovery rate. In presence/absence analyses, roughly uniform sequencing depth across donors was assumed. TCR beta V- and J-gene trimming, according to a later analysis, was linked to a missense DCLRE1C variant.

Sequencing was carried out using PBMCs. The clonotype was recovered from a man in his forties or fifties in good health and CMV-seropositive.

CDR3 in amino acids: CASSAVRTSGSGNEQFF. Written as DNA, the CDR3 is TGTGCCAGCAGCGCTGTCCGGACTAGCGGGAGTGGTAATGAGCAGTTCTTC. This chain links TRBV7-6 with TRBJ2-1; 13 bases map to TRBD2. CDR1 is SGHVS and CDR2 is FNYEAQ in the germline V gene. The V segment lost 5 bases and the J segment 7 bases; nucleotides outside the gene matches: 11. This CDR3 has 17 residues.